The T cell receptor (beta chain) under discussion was sequenced for a study of T-cell reconstitution after alpha-beta-depleted transplantation in children. Unique molecular identifiers were incorporated into the prepared TCRbeta library. TCRdb re-called the PCR reads with MiXCR, one entry per CDR3 protein. The sample yields 330,000 or so distinct CDR3 sequences, 10% seen once. The CDR3 is 13 residues long. The V end lost 4 bases, the J end lost 1 base, and 8 bases lay between the germline ends. Germline V gene lookup returns CDR1 SGHRS and CDR2 YFSETQ. This clonotype originated in a human donor who donated a stem cell graft to a child with acute lymphoblastic leukemia. The sample here was PBMCs from the stem cell graft donor, taken from the stem cell graft. The chain joins TRBV5-1 to TRBJ1-1; no clear D gene. CDR3 in DNA: TGCGCCAGCAGCCCTGACACGAACACTGAAGCTTTCTTT. Amino acid sequence: CASSPDTNTEAFF.